The clone carrying this T cell receptor beta chain has only one observation. The sample is drawn from a study of control samples from healthy donors and cancer patients. Here immunoSEQ multiplex PCR was the method, and the copy in TCRdb shows in-frame clones only, minus some. There are 150,000 to 200,000 clones in the sample; approximately 92% occur only once, and over 1.3% lies in the top ten. Trimming took 4 bases from V and 1 from J, leaving 11 bases between them. The CDR3 has 15 amino acids. Germline V lookup: CDR1 LGHDT, CDR2 YNNKEL (reference sequence). The clonotype originates from a man aged 18-30 years in good health. V gene TRBV3-1 (or the pseudogene TRBV3-2) combines with J gene TRBJ1-3; possible D gene TRBD1, 6 bases. Sequenced sample: blood. CDR3 DNA sequence: TGTGCCAGCAGCCTAGAGGGGGTTTCTGGAAACACCATATATTTT. Translated, it gives CASSLEGVSGNTIYF.